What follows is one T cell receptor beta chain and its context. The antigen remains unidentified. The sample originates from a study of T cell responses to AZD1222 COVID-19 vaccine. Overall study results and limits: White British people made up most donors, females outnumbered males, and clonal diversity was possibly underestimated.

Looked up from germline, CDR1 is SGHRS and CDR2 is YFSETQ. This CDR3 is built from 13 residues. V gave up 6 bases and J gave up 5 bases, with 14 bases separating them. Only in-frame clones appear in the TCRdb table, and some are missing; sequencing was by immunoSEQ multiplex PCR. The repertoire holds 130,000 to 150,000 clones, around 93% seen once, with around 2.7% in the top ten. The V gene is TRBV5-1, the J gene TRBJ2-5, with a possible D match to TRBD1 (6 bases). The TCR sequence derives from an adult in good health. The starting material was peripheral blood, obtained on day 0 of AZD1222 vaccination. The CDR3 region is CASTLSRGETQYF. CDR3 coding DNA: TGCGCCAGCACCCTGTCGAGGGGGGAGACCCAGTACTTC.